This TCR beta chain was sequenced during a study of T cell responses to AZD1222 COVID-19 vaccine (dated by TCRdb to about 2021). Context from the whole study: A total of roughly 240 trial participants underwent TCR sequencing, of whom 200 to 220 received two doses of AZD1222 and 26 received two doses of the MenACWY control vaccine. Enrollment into the trials was organized by age into subgroups of 18-55, 56-69 and 70-plus years, and those subgroups contained approximately 150, 30 and 60 TCR-sequenced participants, respectively. The full study reports these points: The vaccine-associated CD4 TCRs covered the entire spike protein, and the dominant responses fell in regions 160-218 and 743-854. Epitopes outside the regions mutated in the B.1.351 and B.1.1.7 variants were reportedly recognized by nearly half of the unique spike-specific TCRs. Most participants were white British and females outnumbered males, and the authors suggested that clonal diversity may have been underestimated. Because no day 14 peak-response samples were available, repertoires were characterized only after the peak T cell response. Conclusions about previously exposed vaccinees are limited, since just six or seven AZD1222 recipients were seropositive for SARS-CoV-2 at baseline. The 56-69-year group was small, and its depth increase did not reach significance, likely because of low power. Spike-specific TCR breadth and depth rose significantly after two AZD1222 doses compared with day 0 and with MenACWY recipients.

The CDR3 regions of human TCRbeta chains were subjected to immunosequencing. From the authors' description of their analysis: TCRs in the repertoires were compared against a reference library of SARS-CoV-2-specific TCRs that had been generated with the MIRA antigen-specificity platform. Breadth meant the fraction of unique TCRs that were SARS-CoV-2-associated, whereas depth meant the fraction of total T cells that were SARS-CoV-2-associated. Using the MIRA data, every spike-specific TCR was mapped to the spike region that the TCR reacted to and assigned to either a CD4 or a CD8 class. Log10-transformed breadth and depth values were compared by one-way ANOVA with Sidak's multiple comparisons tests. Entries here come from immuneACCESS through TCRdb and include only in-frame sequences with V and J called. Some clones fail to appear in such tables; in the studies checked, an unresolved V gene covers under half of the shortfall, and the cause of the remainder is unknown. V and J calls plus clone size are reproduced from that table; the DNA served to infer D and trimming. The sample table holds 99,000 or so clones, of which approximately 86% were seen once. 3% to 3.5% of the sample rests with the top ten.

The germline V gene supplies CDR1 SGHDT and CDR2 YYEEEE. Inclusive of the bounding cysteine and phenylalanine, the CDR3 is 11 residues long. Left in the record is the CDR3 DNA by itself, 33 bases read in frame from the first base. V sheds 2 bases and J sheds 5 bases, leaving 2 bases between their ends. Turning to this clone: Its antigen is currently not known. Per-base quality was not reported, and no clone a single base away is much larger than it.

Read against the paper, the sample's time point label means: about 28 days (+/-7) after the second vaccine dose. Reading the label with the study, this specimen's treatment or condition is: meningococcal conjugate vaccine given as trial control. The vaccinee samples were drawn from two UK trials, COV001 and COV002, one of which was a single-blind randomized controlled phase 2/3 trial testing AZD1222 (ChAdOx1 nCoV-19) in healthy adults. Trial participant PBMC samples were collected at day 0 and day 28 after the second dose for TCRbeta chain sequencing. The receptor was derived from an adult who received the MenACWY meningococcal vaccine as a control. The input for sequencing was peripheral blood, taken 28 days after the second dose of the MenACWY control vaccine. The sequence joins TRBV5-6 to TRBJ2-1, with the D gene too uncertain to name. The nucleotides read TGTGCCAGCAGCTTACACAATGAGCAGTTCTTC. This gives the protein CASSLHNEQFF.